These T cell receptor beta chains were read from a single sample in a study of blood T cell repertoires in COVID-19. Some clones are missing from TCRdb's copy, which holds only in-frame ones; the method was immunoSEQ multiplex PCR. The profile shows 450,000 to 500,000 clones, 80% to 90% of them singletons. The sequencing sample was made of peripheral blood. The receptors shown here come from a human donor in a cohort sampled during active COVID-19. Both conserved end residues are part of each CDR3. The D gene is left open where the match is weak. Only some rows state a clone size, as once, few, many or a class for expanded clones.

>.|.|TRBV7-6|TRBJ2-5
TGTGCCAGCCAGATGCCGGGACTAGAGACCCAGTACTTC
CASQMPGLETQYF
>.|.|TRBV19|TRBJ2-2
TGTGCCAGTAGCCCTACCGCTGGCACCGGGGAGCTGTTTTTT
CASSPTAGTGELFF
>.|.|TRBV9|TRBJ2-7
TGTGCCAGCCCCGGGCTAGCTTTCGAGCAGTACTTC
CASPGLAFEQYF
>.|.|TRBV10-3|TRBJ1-5
TGTGCCATCAGTGAGTCGGGCTACAATCAGCCCCAGCATTTT
CAISESGYNQPQHF
>.|.|TRBV7-3|TRBJ2-3
TGTGCCAGCAGCTTATTGTCAGGGGCAGATACGCAGTATTTT
CASSLLSGADTQYF
>few|TRBD1|TRBV27|TRBJ1-2
TGTGCCAGCAGAATGGGACAGGGTAATGGCTACACCTTC
CASRMGQGNGYTF
>.|TRBD2|TRBV19|TRBJ2-3
TGTGCCAGTACAGACGCGGGGACTAGCGGCACAGATACGCAGTATTTT
CASTDAGTSGTDTQYF
>.|.|TRBV30|TRBJ1-1
TGTGCCCGTACAGAAAACATGAACACTGAAGCTTTCTTT
CARTENMNTEAFF
>.|.|TRBV30|TRBJ1-2
TGTGCCTGGAGTCCTTTGGACAAGACCTCATTCTATGGCTACACCTTC
CAWSPLDKTSFYGYTF
>.|.|TRBV7-8|TRBJ2-7
TGTGCCAGCAGCTTACCTCGACAGCCACAAGGGTACGAGCAGTACTTC
CASSLPRQPQGYEQYF
>once|.|TRBV6-2/TRBV6-3|TRBJ2-7
TGTGCCAGCAGTTACGGGTGGGGCAACCACTACGAGCAGTACTTC
CASSYGWGNHYEQYF
>.|TRBD2|TRBV7-2|TRBJ2-1
TGTGCCAGCAGCTTATTAGCGGGAATCTACAATGAGCAGTTCTTC
CASSLLAGIYNEQFF
>.|.|TRBV9|TRBJ2-7
TGTGCCAGCAGCGTAGAGGGGCACGAGCAGTACTTC
CASSVEGHEQYF
>.|.|TRBV3-1/TRBV3-2|TRBJ1-1
TGTGCCAGCACATTCCGGGGGGGGGCTCGCACTGAAGCTTTCTTT
CASTFRGGARTEAFF
>.|.|TRBV7-9|TRBJ2-5
TGTGCCAGCAGCTTCCAGAGGGGGTCTCAAGAGACCCAGTACTTC
CASSFQRGSQETQYF
>.|.|TRBV11-2|TRBJ2-3
TGTGCCAGCCGCGACATGAGTGATACAGATACGCAGTATTTT
CASRDMSDTDTQYF
>.|TRBD1|TRBV28|TRBJ1-4
TGTGCCAGCAGTACCCCGACAGGGGCTGGAGAAAAACTGTTTTTT
CASSTPTGAGEKLFF
>once|TRBD2|TRBV15|TRBJ2-1
TGTGCCACCAGCAGAGGCGGTTTCCCGGGACTAGCGGCGGTTGTGCGAAATGAGCAGTTCTTC
CATSRGGFPGLAAVVRNEQFF
>.|.|TRBV21-1|TRBJ1-5
TGTGCCAGCAGGAAGGACAGGGATCTGAGTCAGCCCCAGCATTTT
CASRKDRDLSQPQHF
>.|TRBD2|TRBV27|TRBJ2-5
TGTGCCAGCAGTTTATACCCTAGCGGGAGGGTGGAGACCCAGTACTTC
CASSLYPSGRVETQYF
>.|TRBD1|TRBV7-2|TRBJ2-7
TGTGCCAGCGCAGCCTCTGGACAGGGCTACGAGCAGTACTTC
CASAASGQGYEQYF
>.|.|TRBV2|TRBJ2-3
TGTGCCAGCAGTTTGGGCCCGGAAGCAGATACGCAGTATTTT
CASSLGPEADTQYF
>.|TRBD1|TRBV19|TRBJ1-4
TGCGCCAGTAGGGACAGGTCAACTAATGAAAAACTGTTTTTT
CASRDRSTNEKLFF
>.|.|TRBV6-5|TRBJ2-1
TGTGCCGGCAGTTACTCGATGAGGGCCCCGGGTGGAAAGCAGTTCTTC
CAGSYSMRAPGGKQFF
>.|.|TRBV28|TRBJ1-1
TGTGCCAGCAGTAATCGCGCCAACACTGAAGCTTTCTTT
CASSNRANTEAFF
>.|TRBD2|TRBV5-4|TRBJ2-7
TGTGCCAGCAGCTTGGGGACTAGCGGGAGGACATACGAGCAGTACTTC
CASSLGTSGRTYEQYF
>.|.|TRBV9|TRBJ1-4
TGTGCCAGCAGCTCCCACAGGACGGAAGGACTGTTTTTT
CASSSHRTEGLFF
>.|.|TRBV7-2|TRBJ1-1
TGTGCCAGCAGCTTAGAGATAGGAGGTGAAGCTTTCTTT
CASSLEIGGEAFF
>.|.|TRBV5-1|TRBJ1-1
TGCGCCAGCAGCGTCAGGGTATCAGGCACTGAAGCTTTCTTT
CASSVRVSGTEAFF
>.|TRBD1|TRBV28|TRBJ1-1
TGTGCCAGCAGTTCACCCTGGACAGGAAACACTGAAGCTTTCTTT
CASSSPWTGNTEAFF
>few|.|TRBV18|TRBJ1-2
TGTGCCAGCTCACCCGAGGCGGGCTACTATGGCTACACCTTC
CASSPEAGYYGYTF
>.|TRBD1|TRBV7-8|TRBJ2-3
TGTGCCAGCAGCTCCGGACAGGGGGTTTTGAAAACGCAGTATTTT
CASSSGQGVLKTQYF
>many|.|TRBV18|TRBJ2-1
TGTGCCAGCTCACCACGGGCAGGGTGGAATGAGCAGTTCTTC
CASSPRAGWNEQFF
>.|.|TRBV5-1|TRBJ2-7
TGCGCCAGCAGCTTGGGTGGCCAGGGTGGAAAAGGCGAGCAGTACTTC
CASSLGGQGGKGEQYF
>.|TRBD2|TRBV4-2|TRBJ2-2
TGTGCCAGCAGCCAAGACGGGAGGGCCCAAACCGGGGAGCTGTTTTTT
CASSQDGRAQTGELFF
>.|.|TRBV7-7|TRBJ2-5
TGTGCTAGCAGCTTATACAGGGCAACCCAAGAGACCCAGTACTTC
CASSLYRATQETQYF
>.|TRBD1|TRBV27|TRBJ2-6
TGTGCCAGCAGTTTTAAAGGACAGGGGTTTTCCGGGGCCAACGTCCTGACTTTC
CASSFKGQGFSGANVLTF
>few|.|TRBV7-9|TRBJ1-2
TGTGCCAGCAGCATCGACAGTAATGGCTACACCTTC
CASSIDSNGYTF
>.|.|TRBV3-1/TRBV3-2|TRBJ1-2
TGTGCCAGCAGCCAATTTACTCAGGGGAGAGATGGCTACACCTTC
CASSQFTQGRDGYTF
>few|.|TRBV4-1|TRBJ1-6
TGCGCCAGCAGCCAAGACCCAGGAGGTCTGAATTCACCCCTCCACTTT
CASSQDPGGLNSPLHF
>.|.|TRBV2|TRBJ1-1
TGTGCCAGCAATCTTGGGGGGACTGAAGCTTTCTTT
CASNLGGTEAFF
>.|.|TRBV7-9|TRBJ2-7
TGTGCCAGCAGCTTAGCGCAGGGTAATCTATACGAGCAGTACTTC
CASSLAQGNLYEQYF
>.|.|TRBV7-3|TRBJ1-3
TGTGCCAGCAGCTTAACTTTTGCAGGCTCTGGAAACACCATATATTTT
CASSLTFAGSGNTIYF
>.|.|TRBV10-2|TRBJ2-7
TGCGCCAGCAGTGATGGAGGGAACGAGCAGTACTTC
CASSDGGNEQYF
>.|.|TRBV12-3/TRBV12-4|TRBJ1-6
TGTGCCAGCAGCATGAATTCACCCCTCCACTTT
CASSMNSPLHF
>.|TRBD2|TRBV3-1/TRBV3-2|TRBJ2-1
TGTGCCAGCAGCTCTCTCGGGACTAGCGGGATCGGGGTCAATGAGCAGTTCTTC
CASSSLGTSGIGVNEQFF
>.|TRBD2|TRBV7-8|TRBJ2-4
TGTGCCAGCAGCTTAGACGGGACTAGACACGGCATTCAGTACTTC
CASSLDGTRHGIQYF
>.|TRBD2|TRBV7-2|TRBJ2-1
TGTGCCAGCAGCTTCCTCAAAATAGCGGGAGACAATGAGCAGTTCTTC
CASSFLKIAGDNEQFF
>.|.|TRBV19|TRBJ1-2
TGTGCCAGTAGTACTGGTACAGAAATGGATGGCTACACCTTC
CASSTGTEMDGYTF
>.|TRBD1|TRBV19|TRBJ2-3
TGTGCCAGTACTACCACAGGGGGGTTCTCCACAGATACGCAGTATTTT
CASTTTGGFSTDTQYF
>few|.|TRBV7-2|TRBJ1-5
TGTGCCAGCAGCGCGGCAGGGGGCAATCAGCCCCAGCATTTT
CASSAAGGNQPQHF
>.|.|TRBV2|TRBJ2-7
TGTGCCAGCAAAGCAGGGGAAAGCTCCTACGAGCAGTACTTC
CASKAGESSYEQYF
>.|.|TRBV11-2|TRBJ1-6
TGTGCCAGCAGCCCCCGAGGCAGCCCTTCACCCCTCCACTTT
CASSPRGSPSPLHF